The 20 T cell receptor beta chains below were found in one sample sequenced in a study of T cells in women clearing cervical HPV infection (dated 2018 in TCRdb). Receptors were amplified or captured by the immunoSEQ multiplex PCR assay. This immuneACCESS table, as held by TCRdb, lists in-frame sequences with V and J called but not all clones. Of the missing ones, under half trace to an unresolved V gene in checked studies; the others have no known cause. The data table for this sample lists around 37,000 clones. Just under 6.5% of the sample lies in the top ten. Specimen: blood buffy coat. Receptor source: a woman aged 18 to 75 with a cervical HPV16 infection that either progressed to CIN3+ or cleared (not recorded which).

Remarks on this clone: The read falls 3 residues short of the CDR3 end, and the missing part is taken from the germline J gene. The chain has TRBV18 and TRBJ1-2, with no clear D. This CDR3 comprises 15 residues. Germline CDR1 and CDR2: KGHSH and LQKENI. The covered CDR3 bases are TGTGCCAGCTCACCAGACCTAGGATTCTCCTACGAC. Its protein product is CASSPDLGFSYD. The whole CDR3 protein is CASSPDLGFSYDYTF.

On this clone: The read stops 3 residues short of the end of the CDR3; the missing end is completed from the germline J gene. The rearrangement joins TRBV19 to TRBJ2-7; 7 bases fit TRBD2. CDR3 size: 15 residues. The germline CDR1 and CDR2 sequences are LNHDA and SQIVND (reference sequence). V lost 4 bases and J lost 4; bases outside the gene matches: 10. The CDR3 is CASSSGEGLVYEQYF. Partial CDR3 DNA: TGTGCCAGTAGTAGTGGGGAGGGACTTGTATACGAG.

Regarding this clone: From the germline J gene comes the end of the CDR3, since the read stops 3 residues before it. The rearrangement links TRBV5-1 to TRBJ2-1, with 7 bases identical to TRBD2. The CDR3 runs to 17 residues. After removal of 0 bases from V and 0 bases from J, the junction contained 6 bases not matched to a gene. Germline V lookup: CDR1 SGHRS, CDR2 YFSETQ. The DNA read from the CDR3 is TGCGCCAGCAGCTTGGGTGGGGGGGTCTCCTCCTACAATGAG. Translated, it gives CASSLGGGVSSYNE. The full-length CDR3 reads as CASSLGGGVSSYNEQFF.

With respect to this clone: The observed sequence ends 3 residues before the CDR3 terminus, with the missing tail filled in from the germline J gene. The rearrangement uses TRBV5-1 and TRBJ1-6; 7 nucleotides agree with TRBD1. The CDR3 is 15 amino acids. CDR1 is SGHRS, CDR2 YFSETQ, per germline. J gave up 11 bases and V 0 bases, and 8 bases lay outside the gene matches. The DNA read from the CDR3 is TGCGCCAGCAGCTTGGATCTGGACAGGAGGACACCC. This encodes CASSLDLDRRTP. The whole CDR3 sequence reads CASSLDLDRRTPLHF.

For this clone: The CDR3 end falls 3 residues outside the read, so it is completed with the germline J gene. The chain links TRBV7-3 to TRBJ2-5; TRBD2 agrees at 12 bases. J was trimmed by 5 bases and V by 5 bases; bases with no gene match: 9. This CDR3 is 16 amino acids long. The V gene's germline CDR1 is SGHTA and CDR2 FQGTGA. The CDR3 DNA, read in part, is TGTGCCAGCAGCGAGACTAGCGGGAGAGCGATTGAGACC. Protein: CASSETSGRAIET. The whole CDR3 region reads CASSETSGRAIETQYF.

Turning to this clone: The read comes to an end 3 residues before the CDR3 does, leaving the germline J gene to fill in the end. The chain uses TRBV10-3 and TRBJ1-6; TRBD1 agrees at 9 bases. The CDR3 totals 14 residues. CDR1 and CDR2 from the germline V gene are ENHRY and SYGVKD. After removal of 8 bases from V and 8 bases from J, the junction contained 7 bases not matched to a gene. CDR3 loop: CAIGRTGADSPLHF. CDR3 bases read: TGTGCCATCGGCCGGACAGGGGCAGATTCACCC.

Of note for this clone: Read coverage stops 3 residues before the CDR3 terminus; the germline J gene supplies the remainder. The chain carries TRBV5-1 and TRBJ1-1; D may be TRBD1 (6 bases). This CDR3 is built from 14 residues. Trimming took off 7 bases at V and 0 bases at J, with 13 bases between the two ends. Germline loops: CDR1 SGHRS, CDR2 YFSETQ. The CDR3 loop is CASSQGNMNTEAFF. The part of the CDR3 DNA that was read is TGCGCCAGCTCCCAGGGGAACATGAACACTGAA. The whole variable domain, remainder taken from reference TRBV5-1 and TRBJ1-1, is KAGVTQTPRYLIKTRGQQVTLSCSPISGHRSVSWYQQTPGQGLQFLFEYFSETQRNKGNFPGRFSGRQFSNSRSEMNVSTLELGDSALYLCASSQGNMNTEAFFGQGTRLTVV.

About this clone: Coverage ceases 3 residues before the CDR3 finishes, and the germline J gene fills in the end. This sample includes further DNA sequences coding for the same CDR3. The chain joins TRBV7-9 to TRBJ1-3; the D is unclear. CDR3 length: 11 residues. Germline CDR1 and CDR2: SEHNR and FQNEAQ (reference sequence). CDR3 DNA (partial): TGTGCCAGCAGCTTAGGTCTAGCT. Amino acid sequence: CASSLGLA. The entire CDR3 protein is CASSLGLAIYF.

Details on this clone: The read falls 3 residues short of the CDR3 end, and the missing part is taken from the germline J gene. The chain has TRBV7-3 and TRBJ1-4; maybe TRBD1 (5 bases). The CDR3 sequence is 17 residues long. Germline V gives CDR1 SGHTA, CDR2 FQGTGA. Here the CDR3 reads CASSLYTGSSGANVLFF. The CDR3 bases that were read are TGTGCCAGCAGCTTATATACCGGGTCCTCTGGGGCCAACGTA. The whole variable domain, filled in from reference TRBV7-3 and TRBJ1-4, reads GAGVSQTPSNKVTEKGKYVELRCDPISGHTALYWYRQSLGQGPEFLIYFQGTGAADDSGLPNDRFFAVRPEGSVSTLKIQRTERGDSAVYLCASSLYTGSSGANVLFFGSGTQLSVL.

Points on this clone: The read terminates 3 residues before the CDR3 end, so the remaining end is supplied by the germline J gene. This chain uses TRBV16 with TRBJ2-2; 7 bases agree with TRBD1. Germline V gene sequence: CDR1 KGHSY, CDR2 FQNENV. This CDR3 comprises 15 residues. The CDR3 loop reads CASSHRQGENEKLFF. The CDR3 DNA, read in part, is TGTGCCAGCAGCCACCGACAGGGAGAGAATGAAAAG. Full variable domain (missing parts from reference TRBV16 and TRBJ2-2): GEEVAQTPKHLVRGEGQKAKLYCAPIKGHSYVFWYQQVLKNEFKFLISFQNENVFDETGMPKERFSAKCLPNSPCSLEIQATKLEDSAVYFCASSHRQGENEKLFFGEGSRLTVL.

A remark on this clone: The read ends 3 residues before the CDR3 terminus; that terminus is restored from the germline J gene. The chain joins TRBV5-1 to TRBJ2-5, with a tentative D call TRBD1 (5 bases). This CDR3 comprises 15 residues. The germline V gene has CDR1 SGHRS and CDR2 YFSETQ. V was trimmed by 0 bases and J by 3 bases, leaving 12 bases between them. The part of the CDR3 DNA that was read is TGCGCCAGCAGCTTGGGACAGAGAACGAAAGAGACC. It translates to CASSLGQRTKET. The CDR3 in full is CASSLGQRTKETQYF.

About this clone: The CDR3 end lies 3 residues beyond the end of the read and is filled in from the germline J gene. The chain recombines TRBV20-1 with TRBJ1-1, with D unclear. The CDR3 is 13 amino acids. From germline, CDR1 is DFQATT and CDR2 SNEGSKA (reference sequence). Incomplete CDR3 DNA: TGCAGTGCTAGATCCGGAGCGGGTACCTCA. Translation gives CSARSGAGTS. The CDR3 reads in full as CSARSGAGTSAFF.

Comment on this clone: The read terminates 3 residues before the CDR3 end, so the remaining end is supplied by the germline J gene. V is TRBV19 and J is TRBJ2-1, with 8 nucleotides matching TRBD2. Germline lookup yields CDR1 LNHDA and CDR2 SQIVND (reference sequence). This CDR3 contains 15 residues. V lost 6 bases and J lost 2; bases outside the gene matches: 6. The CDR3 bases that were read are TGTGCCAGTAGCTCAATAGCGGGAACCTACAATGAG. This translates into CASSSIAGTYNE. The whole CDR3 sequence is CASSSIAGTYNEQFF.

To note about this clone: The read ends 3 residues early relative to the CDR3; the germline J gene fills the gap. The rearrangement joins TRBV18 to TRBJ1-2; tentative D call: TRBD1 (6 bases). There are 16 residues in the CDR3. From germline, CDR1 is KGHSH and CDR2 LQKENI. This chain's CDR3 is CASSLGLAGGTDTYTF. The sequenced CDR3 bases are TGTGCCAGCTCGCTCGGACTAGCGGGGGGCACAGATACC.

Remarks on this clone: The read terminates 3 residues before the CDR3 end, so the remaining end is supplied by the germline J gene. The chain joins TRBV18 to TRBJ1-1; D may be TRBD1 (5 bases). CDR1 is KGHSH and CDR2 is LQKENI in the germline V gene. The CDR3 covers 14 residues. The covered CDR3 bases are TGTGCCAGCTCACCAAGCGGGCAGGGAGGGAAA. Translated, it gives CASSPSGQGGK. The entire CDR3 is CASSPSGQGGKAFF.

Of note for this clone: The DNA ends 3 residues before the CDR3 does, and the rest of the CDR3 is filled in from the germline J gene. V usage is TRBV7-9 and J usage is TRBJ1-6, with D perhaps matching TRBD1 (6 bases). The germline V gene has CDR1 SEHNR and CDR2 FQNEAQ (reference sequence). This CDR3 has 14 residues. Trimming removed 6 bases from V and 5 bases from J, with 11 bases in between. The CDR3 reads CASRKTGDNSPLHF. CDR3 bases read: TGTGCCAGCAGAAAGACAGGAGATAATTCACCC.

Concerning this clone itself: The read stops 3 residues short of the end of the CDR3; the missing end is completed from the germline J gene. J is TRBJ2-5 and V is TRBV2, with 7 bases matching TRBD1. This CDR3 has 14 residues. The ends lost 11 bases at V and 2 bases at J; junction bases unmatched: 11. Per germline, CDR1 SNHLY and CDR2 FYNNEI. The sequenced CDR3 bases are TGTGCCGGGGACAGTTCGCCGGTACAAGAGACC. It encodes CAGDSSPVQET. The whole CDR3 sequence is CAGDSSPVQETQYF.

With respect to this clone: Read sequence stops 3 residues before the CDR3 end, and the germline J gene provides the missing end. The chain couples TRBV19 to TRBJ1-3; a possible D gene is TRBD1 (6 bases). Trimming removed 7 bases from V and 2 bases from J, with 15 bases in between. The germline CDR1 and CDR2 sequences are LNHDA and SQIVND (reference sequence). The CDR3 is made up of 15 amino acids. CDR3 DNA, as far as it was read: TGTGCCAGTACCTGGGAACAGGGCCCTGGAAACACC. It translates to CASTWEQGPGNT. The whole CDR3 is CASTWEQGPGNTIYF.

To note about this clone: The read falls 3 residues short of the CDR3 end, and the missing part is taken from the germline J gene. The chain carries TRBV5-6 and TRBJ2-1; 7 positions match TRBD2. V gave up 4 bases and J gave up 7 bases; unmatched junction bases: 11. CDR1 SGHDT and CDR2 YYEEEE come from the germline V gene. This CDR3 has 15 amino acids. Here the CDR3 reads CASSRPGLSLNEQFF. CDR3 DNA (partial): TGTGCCAGCAGCAGACCGGGACTATCTTTGAATGAG.

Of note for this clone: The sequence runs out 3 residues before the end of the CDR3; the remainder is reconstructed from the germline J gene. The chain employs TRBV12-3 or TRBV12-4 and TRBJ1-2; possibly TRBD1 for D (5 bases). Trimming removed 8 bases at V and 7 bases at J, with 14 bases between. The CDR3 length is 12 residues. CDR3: CASAYTQGGYTF. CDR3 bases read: TGTGCCAGCGCCTACACCCAGGGTGGC.